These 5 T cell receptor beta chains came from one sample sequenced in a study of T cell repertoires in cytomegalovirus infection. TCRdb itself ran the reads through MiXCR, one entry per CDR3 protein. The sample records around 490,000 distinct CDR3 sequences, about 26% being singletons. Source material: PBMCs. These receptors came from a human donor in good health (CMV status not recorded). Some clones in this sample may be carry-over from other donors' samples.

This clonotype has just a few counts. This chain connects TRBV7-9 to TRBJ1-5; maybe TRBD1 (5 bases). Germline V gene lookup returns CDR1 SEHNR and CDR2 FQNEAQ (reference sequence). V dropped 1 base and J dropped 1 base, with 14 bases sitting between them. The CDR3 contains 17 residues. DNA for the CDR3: TGTGCCAGCAGCTTAGAGGGGCAGGGCTTAAGCAATCAGCCCCAGCATTTT. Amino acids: CASSLEGQGLSNQPQHF.

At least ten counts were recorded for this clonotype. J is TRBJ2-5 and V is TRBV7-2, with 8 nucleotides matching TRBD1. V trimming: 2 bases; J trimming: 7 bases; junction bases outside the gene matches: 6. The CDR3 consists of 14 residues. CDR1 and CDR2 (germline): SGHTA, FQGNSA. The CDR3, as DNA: TGTGCCAGCAGCTTAAGACAGGGGCAGGGGACCCAGTACTTC. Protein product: CASSLRQGQGTQYF.

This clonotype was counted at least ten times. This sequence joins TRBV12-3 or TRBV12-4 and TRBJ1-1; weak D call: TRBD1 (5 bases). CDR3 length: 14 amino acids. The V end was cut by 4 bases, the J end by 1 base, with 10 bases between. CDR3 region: CASSWGPGNTEAFF. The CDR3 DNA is TGTGCCAGCAGTTGGGGACCAGGGAACACTGAAGCTTTCTTT.

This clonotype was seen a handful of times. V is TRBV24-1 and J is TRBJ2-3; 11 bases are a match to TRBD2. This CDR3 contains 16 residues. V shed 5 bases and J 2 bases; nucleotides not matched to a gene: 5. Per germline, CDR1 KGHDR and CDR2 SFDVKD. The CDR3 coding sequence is TGTGCCACCAGTGCTCCGGGACTAGCGGACACAGATACGCAGTATTTT. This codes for CATSAPGLADTDTQYF.

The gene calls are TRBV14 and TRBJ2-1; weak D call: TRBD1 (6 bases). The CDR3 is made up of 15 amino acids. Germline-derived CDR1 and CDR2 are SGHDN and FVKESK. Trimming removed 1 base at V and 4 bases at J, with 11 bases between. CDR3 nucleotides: TGTGCCAGCAGCCAAGGCGGACAGTGGTACAATGAGCAGTTCTTC. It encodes CASSQGGQWYNEQFF.